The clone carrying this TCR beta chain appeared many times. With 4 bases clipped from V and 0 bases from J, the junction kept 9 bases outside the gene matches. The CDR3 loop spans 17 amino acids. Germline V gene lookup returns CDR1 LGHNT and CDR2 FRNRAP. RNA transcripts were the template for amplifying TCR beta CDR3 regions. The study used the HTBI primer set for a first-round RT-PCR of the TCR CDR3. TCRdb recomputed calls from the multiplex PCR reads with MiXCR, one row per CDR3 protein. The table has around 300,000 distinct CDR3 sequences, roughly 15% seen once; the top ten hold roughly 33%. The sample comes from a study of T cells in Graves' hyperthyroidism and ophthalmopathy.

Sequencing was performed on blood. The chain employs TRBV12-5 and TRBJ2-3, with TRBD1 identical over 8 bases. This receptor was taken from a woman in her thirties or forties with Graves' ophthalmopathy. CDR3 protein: CASGSDWDRTSTDTQYF. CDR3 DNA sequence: TGTGCTAGTGGTTCGGACTGGGACAGGACTAGCACAGATACGCAGTATTTT.